Following are 22 T cell receptor beta chains from one sample sequenced in a study of metastatic and nonmetastatic thyroid tumors. TCRdb reanalyzed the PCR reads via MiXCR. The sample holds 30,000 to 45,000 clones; 15% to 20% are singletons and the top ten take 15% to 20%. All patients reached thyroid surgery having received no treatment beforehand. The sequenced material came from blood. All receptors come from a female donor with papillary thyroid cancer or a benign thyroid nodule (not recorded which). Some clones in this sample may be carry-over from other donors' samples.

The J gene is TRBJ2-3, the V gene TRBV20-1; D is unclear. CDR3 length equals 16 residues. Germline loops: CDR1 DFQATT, CDR2 SNEGSKA (reference sequence). Trimming stripped 6 bases from V and 2 bases from J, with 21 bases between. The chain's CDR3 is CSATLKSKRNTDTQYF. The CDR3 DNA follows: TGCAGTGCCACTCTAAAAAGTAAACGGAACACAGATACGCAGTATTTT.

Only a few counts were recorded for this clone. The rearrangement joins TRBV7-2 to TRBJ1-2, with D uncertain. Germline V CDR1 and CDR2: SGHTA, FQGNSA. V was shortened by 3 bases and J by 2 bases, with 10 bases between the two germline ends. This CDR3 is built from 14 residues. CDR3 region: CASSLPTPNYGYTF. In DNA, the CDR3 is TGTGCCAGCAGCTTGCCTACTCCCAACTATGGCTACACCTTC.

This clone was picked up many times. V gene TRBV7-6 combines with J gene TRBJ2-5; D may be TRBD1 (6 bases). Germline V CDR1 and CDR2: SGHVS, FNYEAQ. The length of the CDR3 is 15 residues. Trimming took 4 bases from V and 5 from J, leaving 17 bases between them. CDR3 protein: CASSSTGYRGETQYF. CDR3 DNA: TGTGCCAGCAGCTCAACAGGGTATAGGGGCGAGACCCAGTACTTC. Combining the CDR3 with reference TRBV7-6 and TRBJ2-5 gives the whole variable domain GAGVSQSPRYKVTKRGQDVALRCDPISGHVSLYWYRQALGQGPEFLTYFNYEAQQDKSGLPNDRFSAERPEGSISTLTIQRTEQRDSAMYRCASSSTGYRGETQYFGPGTRLLVL.

About this clone itself: A much more abundant neighbour one base away suggests this may be a read error. The J gene is TRBJ2-6, the V gene TRBV11-1; 7 bases are shared with TRBD2. CDR1 is SGHAT, CDR2 FQDESV, per germline (reference sequence). CDR3 length: 13 amino acids. The CDR3 bases are TGTTCCAGCGGGGTCACTGGGGCCAACGTCCTGACTTTC. Its translation is CSSGVTGANVLTF.

The chain combines TRBV20-1 with TRBJ2-1; 9 bases map to TRBD2. The CDR3 length is 14 residues. J lost 7 bases, V lost 3 bases, and 7 bases had no gene match. Germline lookup yields CDR1 DFQATT and CDR2 SNEGSKA (reference sequence). In DNA, the CDR3 is TGCAGTGCTAGCTCTGGTAGCGGGGGAAATGAGCAGTTCTTC. Residues: CSASSGSGGNEQFF.

As for this clone: This may arise from a read error, as a much more abundant clone is one base away. The rearrangement links TRBV5-1 to TRBJ2-1; TRBD1 aligns across 8 bases. This CDR3 spans 15 amino acids. CDR1 and CDR2 (germline): SGHRS, YFSETQ. The CDR3 reads CASSPTGQVDNEQSF. Here the CDR3 DNA reads TGCGCCAGCAGCCCGACGGGACAGGTAGACAATGAGCAGTCCTTC. Using reference TRBV5-1 and TRBJ2-1 for the parts outside the CDR3, the full variable domain is KAGVTQTPRYLIKTRGQQVTLSCSPISGHRSVSWYQQTPGQGLQFLFEYFSETQRNKGNFPGRFSGRQFSNSRSEMNVSTLELGDSALYLCASSPTGQVDNEQSFGPGTRLTVL.

This clone was observed many times. The junction departs from the called germline gene at one end, perhaps through a read error. This chain uses TRBV20-1 with TRBJ2-3; D gene ambiguous. This CDR3 region has 12 residues. Germline V gene data show CDR1 as DFQATT and CDR2 as SNEGSKA (reference sequence). CDR3 sequence (DNA): TGCAGCGCTAGGGCTGACACAGATACGCAGTATTTT. Translation gives CSARADTDTQYF.

This clone showed up just a few times. V is TRBV28 and J is TRBJ2-5; D is possibly TRBD2 (6 bases). The CDR3 totals 15 residues. Looked up from germline, CDR1 is MDHEN and CDR2 is SYDVKM. Trimming cost V 2 bases and J 5 bases, with 15 bases left between them. For the CDR3, the DNA is TGTGCCAGCAGTTTAGGGTGGAGGGGACGTGAGACCCAGTACTTC. Its protein product is CASSLGWRGRETQYF.

Regarding this clone: Germline and junction disagree at one end, which may indicate a read error. The V call is TRBV2, the J call TRBJ2-7, with 8 bases identical to TRBD1. Germline V CDR1 and CDR2: SNHLY, FYNNEI. This CDR3 region has 13 residues. DNA for the CDR3: TGTGCCAGCAGTTGGGACAGGTCCTTCGAGCAGTACTTC. It codes for CASSWDRSFEQYF.

Concerning this clone: A read error may be the cause here, since a much bigger clone is one base away. The V gene is TRBV4-3, the J gene TRBJ2-4; D unclear. Trimming cost V 5 bases and J 6 bases, with 14 bases left between them. Germline V lookup: CDR1 LGHNA, CDR2 YSLEER. This CDR3 comprises 14 residues. CDR3 DNA: TGCGCCAGCAGCGACACCGGGCGTGGAAACATTCAGTACTTC. This gives the protein CASSDTGRGNIQYF.

This clone occurred many times. Other DNA sequences of this sample code for an identical CDR3. The genes are TRBV5-1 and TRBJ2-5; 8 bases are shared with TRBD1. The trim removed 4 bases at V and 2 bases at J, leaving 4 bases unmatched. From germline, CDR1 is SGHRS and CDR2 YFSETQ. The CDR3 contains 14 residues. CDR3 residues: CASSGTGYQETQYF. Written as DNA, the CDR3 is TGCGCCAGCAGCGGGACAGGTTATCAAGAGACCCAGTACTTC.

This clone was found many times. The gene calls are TRBV12-3 or TRBV12-4 and TRBJ2-3, with D perhaps TRBD2 (6 bases). This CDR3 comprises 16 residues. Trimming stripped 4 bases from V and 0 bases from J, with 14 bases between. The CDR3 DNA reads as TGTGCCAGCAGTTCCGGAGGGAGCGTTAGCACAGATACGCAGTATTTT. Translating gives CASSSGGSVSTDTQYF.

This clone rates as medium-sized (0.01 to 0.1%). The chain couples TRBV28 to TRBJ2-7; D is perhaps TRBD1 or TRBD2 (6 bases each). V dropped 6 bases and J dropped 2 bases, with 14 bases sitting between them. The CDR3 length is 14 residues. Germline loops: CDR1 MDHEN, CDR2 SYDVKM. CDR3 DNA: TGTGCCAGCAGGCGAGAAGGGGGGACCTACGAGCAGTACTTC. Translation gives CASRREGGTYEQYF.

This clone occurred many times. This chain uses TRBV2 with TRBJ2-7, with D possibly matching TRBD2 (5 bases). V dropped 3 bases and J dropped 4 bases, with 10 bases sitting between them. CDR1 is SNHLY and CDR2 is FYNNEI in the germline V gene. The CDR3 has 13 residues. In DNA, the CDR3 is TGTGCCAGCAGTGAGGCGCGGACTTACGAGCAGTACTTC. Residues: CASSEARTYEQYF.

The genes are TRBV6-2 or TRBV6-3 and TRBJ2-7; 10 nucleotides align to TRBD2. From germline, CDR1 is MNHEY and CDR2 SVGEGT. The CDR3 consists of 14 residues. V was clipped by 8 bases and J by 4 bases; unmatched bases: 8. As DNA, the CDR3 is TGTGCCAGCGGTCTAGCGGGAGAGCAGTACGAGCAGTACTTC. This translates into CASGLAGEQYEQYF.

This clone is medium-sized. V gene TRBV6-1 combines with J gene TRBJ2-7; the match to TRBD1 covers 7 bases. The CDR3 spans 15 residues. Germline lookup yields CDR1 MNHNS and CDR2 SASEGT. V was pared by 1 base and J by 2 bases, with 5 bases of the junction left unmatched. The CDR3 DNA reads TGTGCCAGCAGTGAAGAGGGGGCGGAGCCCTACGAGCAGTACTTC. It translates to CASSEEGAEPYEQYF.

This clone has a count of ten or more. In the same sample, other DNA sequences code for this CDR3. The chain couples TRBV30 to TRBJ2-7, with D perhaps matching TRBD1 or TRBD2 (5 bases each). CDR1 and CDR2 from the germline V gene are GTSNPN and SVGIG (reference sequence). The CDR3 loop spans 14 amino acids. V was trimmed by 2 bases and J by 2 bases, leaving 13 bases between them. This CDR3 is CAWSLGTATYEQYF. The CDR3 DNA is TGTGCCTGGAGTCTGGGGACGGCGACCTACGAGCAGTACTTC.

This clone was seen repeatedly, ten times or more. The chain joins TRBV30 to TRBJ2-3, with D tentatively TRBD1 (5 bases). Germline CDR1 GTSNPN, CDR2 SVGIG (reference sequence). Trimming shortened V by 3 bases and J by 5 bases, and 15 bases separated the two germline ends. The CDR3 extends over 14 amino acids. CDR3 bases: TGTGCCTGGAGCGTAAGGGGCCCCAGAGATACGCAGTATTTT. This translates into CAWSVRGPRDTQYF.

This clone was detected only a few times. At one of its ends the junction is not consistent with the germline gene, which may arise from a read error. The genes are TRBV6-8 and TRBJ2-1, with D uncertain. Germline CDR1 is MNHGY and CDR2 is SAAAGT. The CDR3 covers 15 residues. CDR3 in DNA: TGCGCCAGTAGTTACCAGGAGTTCTTTGGCGGTGAGCAGTTCTTC. It translates to CASSYQEFFGGEQFF.

This clone was recorded once. The V gene is TRBV5-1, the J gene TRBJ2-5; 7 positions agree with TRBD2. The DNA end favors TRBJ2-1, so the J call may be wrong. Germline lookup yields CDR1 SGHRS and CDR2 YFSETQ. The CDR3 contains 16 residues. The CDR3, as DNA: TGCGCCAGCAGCTTGGACCGATGGGGAGGGGACAATGAGCAGTTCTTC. This translates into CASSLDRWGGDNEQFF.

This clone was seen many times. The chain is built from TRBV29-1 and TRBJ2-1; no reliable D call. This CDR3 is 16 amino acids long. V dropped 0 bases and J dropped 4 bases, with 16 bases sitting between them. From germline, CDR1 is SQVTM and CDR2 ANQGSEA. CDR3 loop: CSVEDRGLVAYNEQFF. The CDR3 DNA follows: TGCAGCGTTGAAGATCGAGGCCTGGTAGCTTACAATGAGCAGTTCTTC.

This clone was seen at least ten times. The CDR3 loop reads CSARDGEGGAYEQYF. The CDR3 region has the DNA TGCAGTGCTAGAGATGGAGAAGGGGGCGCTTACGAGCAGTACTTC. The chain uses TRBV20-1 and TRBJ2-7, with 7 positions matching TRBD1. The CDR3 is made up of 15 amino acids. The germline gives CDR1 DFQATT, CDR2 SNEGSKA (reference sequence). The trim removed 0 bases at V and 4 bases at J, leaving 9 bases unmatched.